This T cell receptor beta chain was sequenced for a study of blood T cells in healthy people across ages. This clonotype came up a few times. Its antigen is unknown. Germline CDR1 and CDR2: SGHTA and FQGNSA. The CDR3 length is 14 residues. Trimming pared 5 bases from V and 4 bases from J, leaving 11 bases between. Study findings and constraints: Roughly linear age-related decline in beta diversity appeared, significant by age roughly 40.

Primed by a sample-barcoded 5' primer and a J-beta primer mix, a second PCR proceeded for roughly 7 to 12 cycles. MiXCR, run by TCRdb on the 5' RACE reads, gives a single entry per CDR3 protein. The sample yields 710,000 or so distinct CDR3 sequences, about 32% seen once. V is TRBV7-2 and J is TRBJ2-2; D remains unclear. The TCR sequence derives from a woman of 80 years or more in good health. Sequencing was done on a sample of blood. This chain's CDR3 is CASSNPQPTGELFF. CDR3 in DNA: TGTGCCAGCAGCAATCCACAGCCCACCGGGGAGCTGTTTTTT.